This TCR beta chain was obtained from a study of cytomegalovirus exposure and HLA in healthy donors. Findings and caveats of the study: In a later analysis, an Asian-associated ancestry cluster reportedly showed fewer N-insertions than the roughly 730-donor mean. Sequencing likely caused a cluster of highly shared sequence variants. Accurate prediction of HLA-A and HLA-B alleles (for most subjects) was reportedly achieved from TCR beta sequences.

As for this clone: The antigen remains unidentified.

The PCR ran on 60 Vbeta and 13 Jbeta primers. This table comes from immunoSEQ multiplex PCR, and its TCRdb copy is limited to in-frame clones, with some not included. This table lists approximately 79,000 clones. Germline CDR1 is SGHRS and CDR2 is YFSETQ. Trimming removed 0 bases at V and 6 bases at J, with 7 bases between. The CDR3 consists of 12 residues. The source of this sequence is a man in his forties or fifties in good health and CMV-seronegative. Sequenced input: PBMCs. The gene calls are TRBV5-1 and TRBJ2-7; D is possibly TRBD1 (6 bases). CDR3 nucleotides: TGCGCCAGCAGCTTGGTAGGGGGCGAGCAGTACTTC. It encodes CASSLVGGEQYF.